Each of the 24 T cell receptor beta chains below was sequenced from the same sample in a study of T cell responses to AZD1222 COVID-19 vaccine. Profiled with immunoSEQ multiplex PCR; TCRdb holds only in-frame clones, not every one. This table holds more than 150,000 clones, 92% found once. The sequencing here drew on peripheral blood, taken 28 days after the second AZD1222 dose. The receptors stem from an adult who received the AZD1222 COVID-19 vaccine.

The V and J genes are TRBV19 and TRBJ1-5; TRBD1 aligns across 9 bases. Germline trimming cut 4 bases from V and 8 bases from J; bases unmatched to any gene: 6. The CDR3 length is 14 residues. The germline CDR1 and CDR2 sequences are LNHDA and SQIVND (reference sequence). The DNA for the CDR3 is TGTGCCAGTAGTACGTTGACAGGGGGAGAGCCCCAGCATTTT. It codes for CASSTLTGGEPQHF.

The chain has TRBV2 and TRBJ1-5; TRBD1 might be the D (5 bases). The CDR3 totals 14 residues. In germline, CDR1 is SNHLY, CDR2 FYNNEI. Trimming left V 4 bases short and J 7 bases short, with 14 bases between. The CDR3 DNA reads as TGTGCCAGCAGTGGCAGGGTTCTAGGACAGCCCCAGCATTTT. Translating it yields CASSGRVLGQPQHF.

The J gene is TRBJ2-1, the V gene TRBV4-1; 8 nucleotides align to TRBD2. The CDR3 runs to 17 residues. V lost 1 base, J lost 5 bases, and 10 bases stayed unmatched. CDR1 and CDR2 from the germline V gene are MGHRA and YSYEKL. CDR3 residues: CASSQVGTRTLHNEQFF. The CDR3, as DNA: TGCGCCAGCAGCCAAGTGGGGACTAGAACTCTCCACAATGAGCAGTTCTTC.

J is TRBJ2-3 and V is TRBV7-9, with D possibly being TRBD1 or TRBD2 (7 bases each). This CDR3 has 16 residues. V shed 5 bases and J shed 2 bases, with 17 bases lying between them. Germline CDR1 is SEHNR and CDR2 is FQNEAQ (reference sequence). CDR3 sequence reads: CASSPGGGAYTDTQYF. In DNA, the CDR3 is TGTGCCAGCAGCCCAGGGGGAGGGGCCTACACAGATACGCAGTATTTT.

The V gene is TRBV6-5, the J gene TRBJ2-7; 12 nucleotides align to TRBD2. The V and J ends lost 6 bases and 4 bases, in that order; junction bases with no gene match: 7. Looked up from germline, CDR1 is MNHEY and CDR2 is SVGAGI. This CDR3 region has 15 residues. The CDR3 protein is CASRPQLAGGYEQYF. CDR3 sequence (DNA): TGTGCCAGCAGGCCCCAACTAGCGGGGGGTTACGAGCAGTACTTC.

The gene calls are TRBV6-2 or TRBV6-3 and TRBJ2-7; D may be TRBD1 or TRBD2 (6 bases each). The CDR3 runs to 14 residues. The germline gives CDR1 MNHEY, CDR2 SVGEGT. V lost 2 bases and J 6 bases, leaving 14 bases between the germline ends. As DNA, the CDR3 is TGTGCCAGCAGTTACCAAGGGGGGCTTGGCGAGCAGTACTTC. Amino acid sequence: CASSYQGGLGEQYF.

The V and J genes are TRBV5-3 and TRBJ1-3; D may be TRBD1 (5 bases). TRBV5-3 is noted as an ORF with a role that remains uncertain. Between the trimmed V and J ends, which lost 1 base and 2 bases, there was a span of 10 bases. CDR3 length: 15 amino acids. CDR3 region: CARSLCRVTGNTIYF. The CDR3 region has the DNA TGTGCCAGAAGCTTGTGCAGGGTCACTGGAAACACCATATATTTT.

This chain uses TRBV12-3 or TRBV12-4 with TRBJ2-1, with D perhaps TRBD2 (5 bases). Between the trimmed V and J ends, which lost 4 bases and 15 bases, there was a span of 10 bases. CDR3 length equals 10 residues. The CDR3 DNA is TGTGCCAGCAGTTCTGTGACTACGTTCTTC. Translating it yields CASSSVTTFF.

The CDR3, as DNA: TGTGCCAGCATGTTTTCCGGAGCTCACGGGCAGCCCCAGCATTTT. Amino acids: CASMFSGAHGQPQHF. The chain uses TRBV6-5 and TRBJ1-5; D uncertain. Trimming removed 7 bases at V and 7 bases at J, with 20 bases between. The CDR3 totals 15 residues. Germline V gives CDR1 MNHEY, CDR2 SVGAGI.

The gene calls are TRBV7-3 and TRBJ1-1; D possibly corresponds to TRBD1 (5 bases). CDR1 SGHTA and CDR2 FQGTGA come from the germline V gene. Trimming cost V 5 bases and J 1 base, with 17 bases left between them. The CDR3 covers 16 residues. The CDR3 DNA reads as TGTGCCAGCAGCCCATCGGGGGGGTCGAAGAACACTGAAGCTTTCTTT. Its translation is CASSPSGGSKNTEAFF.

The count of this clone is one. The chain links TRBV4-2 to TRBJ1-6, with D possibly TRBD1 on 6 matching bases. The CDR3 length is 16 residues. CDR1 is LGHNA and CDR2 is YNFKEQ in the germline V gene. Trimming stripped 1 base from V and 6 bases from J, with 13 bases between. The CDR3 spells CASSQVGGQTNSPLHF. The CDR3, as DNA: TGTGCCAGCAGCCAAGTTGGAGGACAGACTAATTCACCCCTCCACTTT.

The rearrangement joins TRBV7-9 to TRBJ1-4; D is uncertain. The CDR3 extends over 17 amino acids. Trimming removed 2 bases from V and 0 bases from J, with 13 bases in between. Germline CDR1 and CDR2: SEHNR and FQNEAQ (reference sequence). CDR3 region: CASSLFLYRPTNEKLFF. CDR3 nucleotide sequence: TGTGCCAGCAGCTTATTTCTCTACCGGCCAACTAATGAAAAACTGTTTTTT.

The chain recombines TRBV12-2 with TRBJ1-3. TRBV12-2 is labeled a pseudogene. CDR3 size: 18 residues. CDR3 loop: CASRLACGTLSSGNTIYF. CDR3 sequence (DNA): TGTGCAAGTCGCTTAGCGTGCGGGACTCTTAGCTCTGGAAACACCATATATTTT.

The chain carries TRBV5-8 and TRBJ2-6; D perhaps matches TRBD1 (5 bases). CDR3 size: 17 residues. Trimming pared 7 bases from V and 1 base from J, leaving 18 bases between. Per the germline V gene, CDR1 is SGHTS and CDR2 is YDEGEE. The CDR3 protein is CASVPKGVVSGANVLTF. Written as DNA, the CDR3 is TGTGCCAGCGTACCAAAAGGGGTGGTATCTGGGGCCAACGTCCTGACTTTC.

The chain couples TRBV4-1 to TRBJ2-5; 9 bases align to TRBD2. With 9 bases clipped from V and 2 bases from J, the junction kept 10 bases outside the gene matches. This CDR3 has 15 residues. CDR1 is MGHRA, CDR2 YSYEKL, per germline. The CDR3 loop reads CASRRLAGTQETQYF. Here the CDR3 DNA reads TGCGCCAGTCGCAGGCTAGCGGGGACTCAAGAGACCCAGTACTTC.

For the CDR3, the DNA is TGCGCCAGCAGTAGGGGGCTTACGAACACTGAAGCTTTCTTT. It yields the protein CASSRGLTNTEAFF. This chain connects TRBV5-1 to TRBJ1-1; 7 positions match TRBD1. Trimming removed 5 bases from V and 1 base from J; junction bases left unmatched: 5. The germline CDR1 and CDR2 sequences are SGHRS and YFSETQ. The CDR3 length is 14 residues.

V gene TRBV3-1 (or the pseudogene TRBV3-2) combines with J gene TRBJ2-7; 8 bases are a match to TRBD1. From germline, CDR1 is LGHDT and CDR2 YNNKEL (reference sequence). Trimming took 0 bases from V and 4 from J; bases not matched to a gene: 8. The CDR3 length is 16 residues. CDR3 in amino acids: CASSQDQGARGYEQYF. The CDR3 region has the DNA TGTGCCAGCAGCCAAGATCAGGGGGCACGGGGTTACGAGCAGTACTTC.

This clone was counted a single time. The J gene is TRBJ2-5, the V gene TRBV12-3 or TRBV12-4, with TRBD2 as a possible D gene (5 bases). V lost 6 bases and J lost 2, with 10 bases in between. This CDR3 comprises 13 residues. CDR3 amino acids: CASRYGIQETQYF. CDR3 nucleotides: TGTGCCAGCAGGTACGGGATTCAAGAGACCCAGTACTTC.

This rearrangement joins TRBV4-2 to TRBJ1-6; 8 bases agree with TRBD1. The germline V gene has CDR1 LGHNA and CDR2 YNFKEQ. J gave up 8 bases and V 0 bases, and 6 bases lay outside the gene matches. This CDR3 has 16 residues. The CDR3, as DNA: TGTGCCAGCAGCCAAGAGGGTTTGACAGGGGATTCACCCCTCCACTTT. Protein sequence: CASSQEGLTGDSPLHF.

The V and J genes are TRBV2 and TRBJ1-2; tentatively, D is TRBD1 (6 bases). The CDR3 runs 12 residues. Trimming removed 6 bases at V and 2 bases at J, with 7 bases between. CDR1 and CDR2 from the germline V gene are SNHLY and FYNNEI. CDR3 protein: CASSTGNYGYTF. The CDR3 nucleotides are TGTGCCAGCAGCACAGGGAACTATGGCTACACCTTC.

The CDR3, as DNA: TGTGCCAGCAGTGAACAGGGGGCCCGGGCCCAGCATTTT. Protein sequence: CASSEQGARAQHF. The rearrangement links TRBV28 to TRBJ1-5; TRBD1 matches 9 bases. Germline V gene data show CDR1 as MDHEN and CDR2 as SYDVKM. The junction had 7 bases not matched to a gene; V was cut back by 5 bases and J by 11 bases. The CDR3 extends over 13 amino acids.

The chain uses TRBV9 and TRBJ2-5, with D hard to call. Germline V gene lookup returns CDR1 SGDLS and CDR2 YYNGEE. V was shortened by 0 bases and J by 2 bases, with 5 bases between the two germline ends. The CDR3 consists of 13 residues. The CDR3 bases are TGTGCCAGCAGCGTAGGGCAGCAAGAGACCCAGTACTTC. Translation: CASSVGQQETQYF.

The J gene is TRBJ2-3, the V gene TRBV7-2; 9 bases fit TRBD1. The CDR3 contains 17 residues. Germline trimming cut 2 bases from V and 3 bases from J; bases unmatched to any gene: 9. Looked up from germline, CDR1 is SGHTA and CDR2 is FQGNSA. The CDR3 DNA reads as TGTGCCAGCAGCTTATGGTCTTTGGGGACAGGGACAGATACGCAGTATTTT. This encodes CASSLWSLGTGTDTQYF.

The chain employs TRBV6-4 and TRBJ1-2, with D perhaps TRBD1 (5 bases). This CDR3 is built from 12 residues. Trimming left V 6 bases short and J 8 bases short, with 13 bases between. Germline V gene lookup returns CDR1 MRHNA and CDR2 SNTAGT. This CDR3 is CASRGTIGGYTF. In DNA, the CDR3 is TGTGCCAGCAGAGGGACCATAGGAGGCTACACCTTC.